This section outlines one T cell receptor (beta chain) sequence together with its context. Study processing details: Estimated nucleated cell counts came from reference gene primer amplification. Some clones are missing from TCRdb's copy, which holds only in-frame ones; the method was immunoSEQ multiplex PCR. The V and J calls and clone size are taken from that table; D and trimming were inferred from the DNA. The sample includes 80,000 or so clones, roughly 82% of them seen just once. These data come from a study of blood T cell repertoires in COVID-19. Study as a whole: The United States, Italy and Spain provided the acute and convalescent COVID-19 samples.

CDR1 is SQVTM and CDR2 is ANQGSEA in the germline V gene. The junction had 3 bases not matched to a gene; V was cut back by 4 bases and J by 4 bases. This CDR3 is 13 amino acids long. The chain links TRBV29-1 to TRBJ1-5; 8 bases map to TRBD1. The sequencing sample was made of peripheral blood. This TCR derives from a human donor in a cohort sampled during active COVID-19. The CDR3 DNA sequence: TGCAGCGTTGGGACAGGGAGAAATCAGCCCCAGCATTTT. Translated: CSVGTGRNQPQHF. The full variable domain, rest sourced from reference TRBV29-1 and TRBJ1-5, is SAVISQKPSRDICQRGTSLTIQCQVDSQVTMMFWYRQQPGQSLTLIATANQGSEATYESGFVIDKFPISRPNLTFSTLTVSNMSPEDSSIYLCSVGTGRNQPQHFGDGTRLSIL.